This T cell receptor (beta chain) came from a study of metastatic and nonmetastatic thyroid tumors. Study-level background: Repertoire data that came from the blood and tumor or nodule tissue of malignant and benign thyroid patients were compared.

Authors' methods: In papillary thyroid cancer, a distant-metastasis classifier was built using CDR3 differences across clinicopathological groups. With MiXCR, TCRdb called clones anew from the PCR reads. TCRdb's processing, not the authors', yielded these V and J calls. The sample includes some 13,000 clones, 20% to 30% of them seen just once. Study results and limitations: TCR beta diversity was reportedly significantly higher in malignant thyroid tumors than benign nodules, in blood and tumor.

About this clone itself: Its matching antigen is unknown.

Patients were all untreated before their thyroid surgery. Germline CDR1 MNHNS, CDR2 SASEGT. The CDR3 covers 10 residues. Trimming took off 8 bases at V and 13 bases at J, with 15 bases between the two ends. The J gene is TRBJ2-7, the V gene TRBV6-1; D gene unclear. The sample taken for sequencing was tumor tissue. The receptor's source is a female donor with papillary thyroid cancer or a benign thyroid nodule (not recorded which). Some clones in this sample may be carry-over from other donors' samples. As DNA, the CDR3 is TGTGCCAGCGTCGCCCACGAACATTACTTC. Residues: CASVAHEHYF.